A selection of T cell receptor beta chains follows, all from one sample in a study of identical twins. TCRdb processed the 5' RACE reads anew with MiXCR; each CDR3 protein has one entry. The sample comprises hundreds of thousands of distinct CDR3 sequences, 5.5% to 6.5% of which are singletons, and around 1.9% rests with the top ten. Material: naive T cells sorted from blood. These receptors all come from a young man in good health. The CDR3 runs from the conserved cysteine through the conserved F or W. Each record gives: clone size, J gene, V gene, D gene, CDR3 protein, CDR3 DNA. The D gene is left open where the match is weak. A clone size is listed for some rows: how often the clone was seen (once, few, many), or a class if it is expanded.

>few|TRBJ2-3|TRBV12-3/TRBV12-4|NA
CASSLNRDGGPSTDTQYF
TGTGCCAGCAGTTTAAACAGGGACGGCGGCCCTAGCACAGATACGCAGTATTTT
>many|TRBJ1-1|TRBV6-5|NA
CASSYSSRGTEAFF
TGTGCCAGCAGTTACTCGAGCAGGGGCACTGAAGCTTTCTTT
>many|TRBJ2-1|TRBV5-1|TRBD2
CASSSGGSSTEQFF
TGCGCCAGCAGCTCGGGGGGTTCTTCAACTGAGCAGTTCTTC
>few|TRBJ2-3|TRBV3-1|TRBD2
CASSKGLAGGPSDTQYF
TGTGCCAGCAGCAAAGGGCTAGCGGGAGGGCCCTCGGATACGCAGTATTTT
>many|TRBJ2-7|TRBV4-3|NA
CASSPETDLGEQYF
TGCGCCAGCAGCCCAGAAACGGATCTTGGGGAGCAGTACTTC
>NA|TRBJ2-1|TRBV29-1|TRBD2
CSVGPLAGVRNEQFF
TGCAGCGTTGGGCCCCTTGCGGGAGTGAGGAATGAGCAGTTCTTC
>many|TRBJ2-1|TRBV6-5|NA
CASSYGRAYNEQFF
TGTGCCAGCAGTTACGGGCGGGCCTACAATGAGCAGTTCTTC
>many|TRBJ1-2|TRBV7-2|NA
CASSKDTIGDYGYTF
TGTGCCAGCAGTAAAGATACAATTGGGGACTATGGCTACACCTTC
>many|TRBJ2-1|TRBV5-5|TRBD2
CASSPGLPSGEQFF
TGTGCCAGCAGCCCGGGACTGCCTAGCGGAGAGCAGTTCTTC
>many|TRBJ2-1|TRBV29-1|NA
CSVNQGSSYNEQFF
TGCAGCGTGAACCAGGGGAGCTCCTACAATGAGCAGTTCTTC
>NA|TRBJ1-2|TRBV6-1|NA
CASNEVGARPLFGYTF
TGTGCCAGCAACGAGGTCGGGGCCAGGCCCTTGTTTGGCTACACCTTC
>many|TRBJ2-1|TRBV28|TRBD2
CASSTAGVGYNEQFF
TGTGCCAGCAGTACAGCGGGAGTGGGGTACAATGAGCAGTTCTTC
>NA|TRBJ2-1|TRBV6-2/TRBV6-3|TRBD2
CASSYGQTSGRFGDEQFF
TGTGCCAGCAGTTATGGCCAGACTAGCGGGAGGTTCGGGGATGAGCAGTTCTTC
>NA|TRBJ2-5|TRBV7-7|TRBD2
CASSSGVAGALETQYF
TGTGCCAGCAGTTCCGGGGTAGCGGGAGCCTTAGAGACCCAGTACTTC
>few|TRBJ2-2|TRBV27|NA
CASRRGTGELFF
TGTGCCAGCAGGCGGGGAACCGGGGAGCTGTTTTTT
>NA|TRBJ2-5|TRBV6-1|NA
CASKGPQGETQYF
TGTGCCAGCAAGGGCCCCCAAGGAGAGACCCAGTACTTC
>few|TRBJ2-7|TRBV7-9|TRBD1
CASSLRQGHSYEQYF
TGTGCCAGCAGCTTACGACAGGGCCACTCCTACGAGCAGTACTTC